The next 24 T cell receptor beta chains were all read from a single sample in a study of cytomegalovirus exposure and HLA in healthy donors. Primers: 60 Vbeta forward and 13 Jbeta reverse. Produced via immunoSEQ multiplex PCR; TCRdb's table is partial and in-frame only. The data hold 150,000 to 200,000 clones, with about 90% observed a single time. Source material: PBMCs. All receptors come from a boy between 2 and 10 years old in good health and CMV-seronegative.

The chain uses TRBV15 and TRBJ1-2, with 9 bases that match TRBD1. Germline V gene lookup returns CDR1 LNHNV and CDR2 YYDKDF (reference sequence). Trimming cost V 5 bases and J 6 bases; bases outside gene matches: 7. CDR3 length: 14 residues. Here the CDR3 reads CATSPGTGKDGYTF. The CDR3 coding sequence is TGTGCCACCAGCCCTGGGACAGGGAAAGATGGCTACACCTTC.

The rearrangement links TRBV28 to TRBJ1-5; perhaps TRBD1 as D (6 bases). The CDR3 contains 15 residues. V was shortened by 0 bases and J by 3 bases, with 9 bases between the two germline ends. Germline V gene sequence: CDR1 MDHEN, CDR2 SYDVKM. CDR3 sequence (DNA): TGTGCCAGCAGTTTATGGACAGGACCCAATCAGCCCCAGCATTTT. This gives the protein CASSLWTGPNQPQHF.

The CDR3 region is CASSVTVTNEQFF. The CDR3 region has the DNA TGTGCCAGCAGCGTAACGGTAACCAATGAGCAGTTCTTC. The V call is TRBV9, the J call TRBJ2-1, with unresolved D. In germline, CDR1 is SGDLS, CDR2 YYNGEE. The CDR3 covers 13 residues. V was cut by 1 base and J by 6 bases, with 8 bases left in between.

The chain couples TRBV6-6 to TRBJ1-4; D is unresolved. This CDR3 contains 12 residues. Germline V CDR1 and CDR2: MNHNY, SVGAGI (reference sequence). V lost 6 bases and J 3 bases, leaving 5 bases between the germline ends. In DNA form, the CDR3 reads TGTGCCAGCAGCCCCTCTAATGAAAAACTGTTTTTT. It encodes CASSPSNEKLFF.

Of note for this clone: This likely comes from a read error, as the CDR3 has no conserved phenylalanine or tryptophan at its end. The chain employs TRBV9 and TRBJ2-2; 7 nucleotides match TRBD2. Per germline, CDR1 SGDLS and CDR2 YYNGEE. Germline trimming cut 2 bases from V and 4 bases from J; bases unmatched to any gene: 5. CDR3 length: 15 residues. CDR3 sequence reads: CASSVTSTLTGELFL. The CDR3 DNA reads TGTGCCAGCAGCGTGACTAGCACGCTCACCGGGGAGCTGTTTCTT.

This rearrangement joins TRBV5-5 to TRBJ2-1; D is unclear. Trimming left V 4 bases short and J 6 bases short, with 11 bases between. Germline V gene data show CDR1 as SGHKS and CDR2 as YYEKEE (reference sequence). CDR3 length: 13 amino acids. The CDR3 sequence is CASSLSGSNEQFF. CDR3 sequence (DNA): TGTGCCAGCAGCCTGTCAGGTTCCAATGAGCAGTTCTTC.

The J gene is TRBJ2-5, the V gene TRBV18; 7 bases map to TRBD2. The J call may be faulty, since TRBJ2-7 better matches the DNA end. The CDR3 has 14 residues. In germline, CDR1 is KGHSH, CDR2 LQKENI. CDR3 coding DNA: TGTGCCAGCTCACCTACTTCTAGCGGCTACGAGCAGTACTTC. Its translation: CASSPTSSGYEQYF.

V usage is TRBV6-6 and J usage is TRBJ2-1, with 9 bases that match TRBD2. Germline trimming cut 2 bases from V and 3 bases from J; bases unmatched to any gene: 5. In germline, CDR1 is MNHNY, CDR2 SVGAGI (reference sequence). This CDR3 has 16 residues. The CDR3 DNA follows: TGTGCCAGCAGTTACCTAGCGGGACACGTCTACAATGAGCAGTTCTTC. Translating gives CASSYLAGHVYNEQFF.

The chain joins TRBV11-2 to TRBJ2-7, with a tentative D call TRBD2 (6 bases). V shed 1 base and J shed 4 bases, with 14 bases lying between them. CDR3 size: 15 residues. Germline loops: CDR1 SGHAT, CDR2 FQNNGV. CDR3 residues: CASSLAPAEGYEQYF. Written as DNA, the CDR3 is TGTGCCAGCAGCTTAGCCCCTGCGGAGGGATACGAGCAGTACTTC.

The chain uses TRBV2 and TRBJ2-7; D is possibly TRBD1 (5 bases). The length of the CDR3 is 15 residues. The V gene lost 7 bases and the J gene lost 5 bases, with 21 bases spanning the gap. Germline loops: CDR1 SNHLY, CDR2 FYNNEI. The CDR3 region is CASMSGAGNPHEQYF. The CDR3 nucleotides are TGTGCCAGCATGTCGGGTGCAGGGAATCCTCACGAGCAGTACTTC.

This clone turned up a few times. This chain links TRBV28 with TRBJ1-2, with 10 bases fitting TRBD1. CDR1 is MDHEN and CDR2 is SYDVKM in the germline V gene. With V trimmed by 6 bases and J by 1 base, 5 bases remained unmatched. The CDR3 spans 15 residues. CDR3 sequence reads: CASRGDRGINYGYTF. CDR3 nucleotides: TGTGCCAGCAGGGGGGACAGGGGAATTAACTATGGCTACACCTTC.

This clone was counted once. CDR3 loop: CASHSRRGIPMNTEAFF. CDR3 nucleotide sequence: TGTGCCAGTCACTCACGACGGGGAATTCCGATGAACACTGAAGCTTTCTTT. V usage is TRBV19 and J usage is TRBJ1-1; no clear D gene. The germline CDR1 and CDR2 sequences are LNHDA and SQIVND (reference sequence). Trimming took 8 bases from V and 0 from J, leaving 22 bases between them. The CDR3 consists of 17 residues.

Here the CDR3 reads CASSLIGDSGGPYEQYF. In DNA form, the CDR3 reads TGTGCCAGCAGCTTGATCGGGGACTCGGGAGGCCCCTACGAGCAGTACTTC. The gene calls are TRBV11-2 and TRBJ2-7, with 7 bases lining up with TRBD2. V lost 3 bases to trimming and J lost 2 bases; unmatched junction nucleotides: 13. The CDR3 is made up of 17 amino acids. CDR1 is SGHAT, CDR2 FQNNGV, per germline.

The chain joins TRBV30 to TRBJ2-3, with D possibly matching TRBD2 (6 bases). Between the trimmed V and J ends, which lost 4 bases and 5 bases, there was a span of 16 bases. CDR3 length equals 14 residues. Germline lookup yields CDR1 GTSNPN and CDR2 SVGIG (reference sequence). CDR3 DNA sequence: TGTGCCTGGACCCCGGTGTGGGGAGGAGATACGCAGTATTTT. Residues: CAWTPVWGGDTQYF.

V and J are TRBV27 and TRBJ1-6, with 9 positions matching TRBD1. Germline V gene sequence: CDR1 MNHEY, CDR2 SMNVEV (reference sequence). The CDR3 spans 17 residues. The V and J ends lost 6 bases and 1 base, in that order; junction bases with no gene match: 7. The CDR3 region has the DNA TGTGCCAGCAGGCAGACAGGGGGGGGATCCTATAATTCACCCCTCCACTTT. Protein product: CASRQTGGGSYNSPLHF.

J is TRBJ2-1 and V is TRBV5-1, with 8 bases lining up with TRBD1. Germline trimming cut 4 bases from V and 9 bases from J; bases unmatched to any gene: 12. Germline CDR1 is SGHRS and CDR2 is YFSETQ. The CDR3 has 15 residues. CDR3 DNA: TGCGCCAGCAGCCCTATAGTAGAACAGGGGGGTGAGCAGTTCTTC. Translated: CASSPIVEQGGEQFF.

The chain combines TRBV9 with TRBJ2-3, with 8 bases matching TRBD2. The germline V gene has CDR1 SGDLS and CDR2 YYNGEE. The ends lost 0 bases at V and 4 bases at J; junction bases unmatched: 4. This CDR3 region has 15 residues. This CDR3 reads CASSVAGGQADTQYF. CDR3 DNA sequence: TGTGCCAGCAGCGTAGCGGGGGGGCAGGCAGATACGCAGTATTTT.

The rearrangement links TRBV30 to TRBJ1-1; maybe TRBD1 (5 bases). Trimming left V 5 bases short and J 1 base short, with 11 bases between. Germline V gene sequence: CDR1 GTSNPN, CDR2 SVGIG (reference sequence). This CDR3 is 13 amino acids long. This CDR3 is CAWGEGPNTEAFF. The CDR3 coding sequence is TGTGCCTGGGGGGAGGGACCGAACACTGAAGCTTTCTTT.

The rearrangement links TRBV13 to TRBJ2-7; tentatively, D is TRBD2 (5 bases). The V end was cut by 3 bases, the J end by 5 bases, with 17 bases between. Looked up from germline, CDR1 is PRHDT and CDR2 is FYEKMQ (reference sequence). The CDR3 is 15 residues long. CDR3 nucleotide sequence: TGTGCCAGCAGCTTGATGGGAACGGGGAGCCACGAGCAGTACTTC. This codes for CASSLMGTGSHEQYF.

The V and J genes are TRBV7-9 and TRBJ2-7, with D tentatively TRBD2 (5 bases). With 5 bases removed from V and 0 bases from J, the gap between germline ends came to 17 bases. Germline lookup yields CDR1 SEHNR and CDR2 FQNEAQ (reference sequence). The CDR3 contains 16 residues. CDR3: CASSDTNRGISYEQYF. The CDR3 DNA follows: TGTGCCAGCAGCGACACAAACCGGGGTATCTCCTACGAGCAGTACTTC.

The chain carries TRBV7-3 and TRBJ2-3, with TRBD1 matching over 12 bases. This CDR3 contains 18 residues. Per the germline V gene, CDR1 is SGHTA and CDR2 is FQGTGA. V was clipped by 4 bases and J by 1 base; unmatched bases: 9. CDR3 in DNA: TGTGCCAGCAGCTCGCCCCCGGGACAGGGGGCTGGCACAGATACGCAGTATTTT. It specifies CASSSPPGQGAGTDTQYF.

The chain uses TRBV5-1 and TRBJ1-2, with D possibly being TRBD1 (5 bases). The CDR3 covers 16 residues. Deletions cut 0 bases from V and 0 bases from J, with 12 bases between. Looked up from germline, CDR1 is SGHRS and CDR2 is YFSETQ. CDR3 sequence (DNA): TGCGCCAGCAGCTTGGTCTCCAGGGATACTAACTATGGCTACACCTTC. Protein product: CASSLVSRDTNYGYTF.

The CDR3 bases are TGTGCCAGCAGTTTAGCGACTAGCGGGGGGCAAGAGACCCAGTACTTC. Its translation is CASSLATSGGQETQYF. The chain uses TRBV27 and TRBJ2-5, with 13 bases aligning to TRBD2. Germline trimming cut 2 bases from V and 2 bases from J; bases unmatched to any gene: 2. The CDR3 contains 16 residues. The germline V gene has CDR1 MNHEY and CDR2 SMNVEV (reference sequence).

The V and J genes are TRBV10-3 and TRBJ1-1, with D maybe TRBD1 (5 bases). CDR1 is ENHRY and CDR2 is SYGVKD in the germline V gene. V shed 4 bases and J shed 5 bases, with 11 bases lying between them. The CDR3 loop spans 13 amino acids. The DNA for the CDR3 is TGTGCCATCAGTGTTGGGGGGTATACTGAAGCTTTCTTT. This sequence encodes CAISVGGYTEAFF.